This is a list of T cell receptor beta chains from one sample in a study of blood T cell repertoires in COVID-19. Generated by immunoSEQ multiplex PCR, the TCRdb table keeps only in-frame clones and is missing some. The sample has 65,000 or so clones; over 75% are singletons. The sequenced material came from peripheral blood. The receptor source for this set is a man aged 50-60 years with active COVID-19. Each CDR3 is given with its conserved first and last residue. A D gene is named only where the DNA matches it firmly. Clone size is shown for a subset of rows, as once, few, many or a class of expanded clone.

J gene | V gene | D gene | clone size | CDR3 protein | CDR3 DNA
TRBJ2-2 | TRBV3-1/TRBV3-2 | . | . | CASSQDKGSWRNTGELFF | TGTGCCAGCAGCCAAGATAAAGGTAGCTGGAGGAACACCGGGGAGCTGTTTTTT
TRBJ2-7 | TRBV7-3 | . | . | CASSLDSHSYEQYF | TGTGCCAGCAGCTTAGACAGTCACTCCTACGAGCAGTACTTC
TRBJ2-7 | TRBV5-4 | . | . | CASSRRDASYEQYF | TGTGCCAGCAGCCGGCGGGACGCATCCTACGAGCAGTACTTC
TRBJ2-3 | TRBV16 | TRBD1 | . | CASSLQGASDTQYF | TGTGCCAGCAGCCTACAGGGGGCATCAGATACGCAGTATTTT
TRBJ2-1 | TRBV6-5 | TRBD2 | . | CASSYSPSGVEQFF | TGTGCCAGCAGTTACTCTCCTAGCGGGGTTGAGCAGTTCTTC
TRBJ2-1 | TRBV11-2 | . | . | CASSLGRGVQSYNEQFF | TGTGCCAGCAGCTTAGGGCGGGGAGTACAATCCTACAATGAGCAGTTCTTC
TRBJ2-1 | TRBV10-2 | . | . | CASSEGLGAQFYNEQFF | TGCGCCAGCAGTGAGGGCCTAGGGGCCCAATTTTACAATGAGCAGTTCTTC
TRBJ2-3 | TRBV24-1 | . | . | CAGGGLTDTQYF | TGTGCAGGAGGAGGGCTCACAGATACGCAGTATTTT
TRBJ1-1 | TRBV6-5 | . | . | CASKRGAGTEAFF | TGTGCCTCGAAACGGGGGGCGGGCACTGAAGCTTTCTTT
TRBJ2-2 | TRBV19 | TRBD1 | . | CASSIGQGRTGELFF | TGTGCCAGTAGTATCGGACAGGGTCGGACCGGGGAGCTGTTTTTT
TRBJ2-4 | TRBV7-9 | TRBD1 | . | CASSLTGLGAKNIQYF | TGTGCCAGCAGCTTGACAGGGCTGGGGGCCAAAAACATTCAGTACTTC
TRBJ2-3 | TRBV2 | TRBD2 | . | CATTGGSTDTQYF | TGTGCCACCACGGGGGGAAGCACAGATACGCAGTATTTT
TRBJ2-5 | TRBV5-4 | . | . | CASSSQGIAGETQYF | TGTGCCAGCAGCTCTCAGGGCATCGCCGGGGAGACCCAGTACTTC
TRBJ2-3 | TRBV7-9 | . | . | CASSFVQVEDTQYF | TGTGCCAGCAGCTTTGTACAGGTTGAAGATACGCAGTATTTT
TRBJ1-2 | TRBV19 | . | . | CASSMAEFYGYTF | TGTGCCAGTAGTATGGCGGAGTTCTATGGCTACACCTTC
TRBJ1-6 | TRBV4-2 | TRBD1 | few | CASSVGQGASESPLHF | TGTGCCAGCAGCGTAGGACAGGGGGCGTCGGAGTCACCCCTCCACTTT
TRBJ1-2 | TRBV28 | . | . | CASSLSGGYGYTF | TGTGCCAGCAGTTTATCGGGGGGCTATGGCTACACCTTC
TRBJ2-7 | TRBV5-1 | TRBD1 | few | CASSLEQGYYEQYF | TGCGCCAGCAGCTTGGAACAGGGGTATTACGAGCAGTACTTC
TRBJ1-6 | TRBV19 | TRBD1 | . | CASSIDSTGGNSPLHF | TGTGCCAGTAGTATAGATTCGACAGGGGGGAATTCACCCCTCCACTTT
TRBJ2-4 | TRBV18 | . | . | CASSPGQLDIQYF | TGTGCCAGCTCGCCTGGACAGCTCGATATTCAGTACTTC
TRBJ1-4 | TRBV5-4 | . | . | CASSLGGAQNEKLFF | TGTGCCAGCAGTCTTGGCGGGGCTCAGAATGAAAAACTGTTTTTT
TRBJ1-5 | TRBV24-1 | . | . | CATSAGWNRSNQPQHF | TGTGCCACCAGTGCAGGGTGGAACAGGAGCAATCAGCCCCAGCATTTT
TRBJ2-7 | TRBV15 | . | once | CATSREWSGPYSYEQYF | TGTGCCACCAGCAGAGAGTGGAGCGGGCCGTATTCCTACGAGCAGTACTTC
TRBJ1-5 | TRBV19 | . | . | CASSAPSQGVGNQPQHF | TGTGCCAGTAGTGCCCCGTCGCAAGGGGTTGGCAATCAGCCCCAGCATTTT
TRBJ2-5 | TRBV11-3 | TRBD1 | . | CASSPGQGETQYF | TGTGCCAGCAGTCCTGGACAGGGGGAGACCCAGTACTTC
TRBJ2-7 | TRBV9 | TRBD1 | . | CASNPTGVFYEQYF | TGTGCCAGCAACCCGACAGGGGTGTTCTACGAGCAGTACTTC
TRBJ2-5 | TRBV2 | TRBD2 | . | CASSDGLAEETQYF | TGTGCCAGCAGCGACGGACTAGCGGAAGAGACCCAGTACTTC
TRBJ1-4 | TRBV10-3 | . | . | CAISEEAANEKLFF | TGTGCCATCAGTGAGGAAGCGGCTAATGAAAAACTGTTTTTT
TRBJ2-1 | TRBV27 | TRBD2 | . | CASSFSGTYNEQFF | TGTGCCAGCAGCTTTAGCGGGACCTACAATGAGCAGTTCTTC
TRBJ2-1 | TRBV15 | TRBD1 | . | CATSRDRTGYNEQFF | TGTGCCACCAGCAGAGACAGGACAGGGTACAATGAGCAGTTCTTC
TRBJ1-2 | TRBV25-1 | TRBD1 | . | CASSEVQGGYGYTF | TGTGCCAGCAGTGAAGTTCAGGGGGGCTATGGCTACACCTTC
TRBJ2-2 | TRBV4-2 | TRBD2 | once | CASSHSGGAGGELFF | TGTGCCAGCAGTCATAGCGGGGGGGCAGGCGGGGAGCTGTTTTTT
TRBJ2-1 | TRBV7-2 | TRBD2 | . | CASSLGRTRNEQFF | TGTGCCAGCAGCTTAGGCAGGACTAGAAATGAGCAGTTCTTC
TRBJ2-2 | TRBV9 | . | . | CASSFGTPNTGELFF | TGTGCCAGCAGCTTCGGGACTCCTAACACCGGGGAGCTGTTTTTT
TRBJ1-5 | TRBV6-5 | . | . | CASALGGNQPQHF | TGTGCCAGCGCTCTCGGGGGCAATCAGCCCCAGCATTTT
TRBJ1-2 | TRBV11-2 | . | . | CASSALGGGKKVNGYTF | TGTGCCAGCAGCGCCCTTGGGGGGGGCAAGAAGGTGAATGGCTACACCTTC
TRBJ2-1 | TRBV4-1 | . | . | CASSQVISRRGGNEQFF | TGCGCCAGCAGCCAAGTCATTTCTAGAAGGGGGGGTAATGAGCAGTTCTTC
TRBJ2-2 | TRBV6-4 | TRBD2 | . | CASSGRAGGLTGELFF | TGTGCCAGCAGTGGTCGAGCGGGAGGACTCACCGGGGAGCTGTTTTTT
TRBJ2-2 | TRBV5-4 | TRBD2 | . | CASSAAGTRNTGELFF | TGTGCCAGCAGCGCGGCCGGGACTAGAAACACCGGGGAGCTGTTTTTT
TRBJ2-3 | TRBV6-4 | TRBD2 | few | CASTQPLAGGPDTQYF | TGTGCCAGCACCCAACCCCTAGCGGGGGGCCCAGATACGCAGTATTTT
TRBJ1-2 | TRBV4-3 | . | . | CASSQALGLGYTF | TGCGCCAGCAGCCAAGCGCTCGGGTTGGGCTACACCTTC
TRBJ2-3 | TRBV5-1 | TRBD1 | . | CASSLAGTEYSAQYF | TGCGCCAGCAGCTTGGCGGGGACAGAATATTCGGCGCAGTATTTT
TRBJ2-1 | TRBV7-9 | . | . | CASSFQRDEQFF | TGTGCCAGCAGCTTTCAGAGGGATGAGCAGTTCTTC
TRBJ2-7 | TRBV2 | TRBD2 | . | CASSEEAGASYEQYF | TGTGCCAGCAGTGAAGAAGCGGGGGCATCCTACGAGCAGTACTTC
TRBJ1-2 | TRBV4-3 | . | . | CASSQEMQAIYGYTF | TGCGCCAGCAGCCAAGAGATGCAGGCTATCTATGGCTACACCTTC
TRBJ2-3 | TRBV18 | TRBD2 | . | CASSPGRADTQYF | TGTGCCAGCTCACCGGGGAGGGCCGATACGCAGTATTTT
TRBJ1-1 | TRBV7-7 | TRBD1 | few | CASSPQGLRTEAFF | TGTGCCAGCAGCCCACAGGGGCTTCGGACTGAAGCTTTCTTT
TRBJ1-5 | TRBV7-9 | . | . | CASSRPTGSQHF | TGTGCCAGCAGCCGCCCGACAGGATCCCAGCATTTT
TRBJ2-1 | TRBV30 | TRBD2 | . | CAWSFGTSGFNEQFF | TGTGCCTGGAGTTTCGGGACTAGCGGTTTCAATGAGCAGTTCTTC
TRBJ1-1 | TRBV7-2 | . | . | CASSLEGGRDTEAFF | TGTGCCAGCAGCTTAGAGGGGGGGAGGGACACTGAAGCTTTCTTT
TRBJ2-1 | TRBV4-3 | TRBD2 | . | CASSPLAGGFHEQFF | TGCGCCAGCAGCCCCCTAGCGGGAGGATTCCATGAGCAGTTCTTC
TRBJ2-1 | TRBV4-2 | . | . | CASSQVSTGSDEQFF | TGTGCCAGCAGCCAAGTCTCCACAGGGTCGGATGAGCAGTTCTTC
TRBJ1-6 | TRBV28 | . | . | CASSFFDTNSPLHF | TGTGCCAGCAGTTTTTTTGACACCAATTCACCCCTCCACTTT
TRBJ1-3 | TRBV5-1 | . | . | CASSLWRGPGNTIYF | TGCGCCAGCAGCTTGTGGCGGGGGCCTGGAAACACCATATATTTT
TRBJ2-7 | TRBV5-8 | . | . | CASSPYGARRAYEQYF | TGTGCCAGCAGCCCATACGGGGCGCGGAGGGCCTACGAGCAGTACTTC
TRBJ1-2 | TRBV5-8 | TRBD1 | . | CASSPLQGQGNYGYTF | TGTGCCAGCAGCCCACTTCAGGGACAGGGAAACTATGGCTACACCTTC
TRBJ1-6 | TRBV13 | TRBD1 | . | CASQDRSSSYNSPLHF | TGTGCCAGTCAGGACAGGTCGAGCTCCTATAATTCACCCCTCCACTTT
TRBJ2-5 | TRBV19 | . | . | CASSSNRAQETQYF | TGTGCCAGTAGTAGTAACAGGGCCCAAGAGACCCAGTACTTC